This T cell receptor (beta chain) was captured by sequencing in a study of blood T cell repertoires in COVID-19. The overall study: Sites in the United States, Italy and Spain provided acute and convalescent COVID-19 samples. Sample material is recorded as cDNA or gDNA derived from T cells, B-cell-depleted T cells, or PBMCs.

Participants spanned ages about 18 to 90 years and resided in 20 to 25 US areas. Per the original methods: For nucleated cells, counts were estimated from reference gene primer amplification. Repertoires were generated with immunoSEQ multiplex PCR, while TCRdb's copy carries only in-frame clones and drops some. V and J calls and clone size are given by that table; D and trimming were obtained from the DNA. The sample lists over 250,000 clones, around 84% occurring once. The CDR3 extends over 18 amino acids. Germline CDR1 is SGHVS and CDR2 is FQNEAQ. The trim removed 5 bases at V and 1 base at J, leaving 13 bases unmatched.

This sequence was found in a man between 25 and 39 years old with acute COVID-19. Input material: PBMCs or T cells enriched from blood (not recorded which). The rearrangement links TRBV7-8 to TRBJ2-2; 7 bases align to TRBD2. The CDR3 region has the DNA TGTGCCAGCAGCCCCTTACGGACGGCGGGGGTGAACACCGGGGAGCTGTTTTTT. It is translated as CASSPLRTAGVNTGELFF.